A selection of T cell receptor beta chains follows, all from one sample in a study of CD8 T cells in Susac syndrome. TCRdb ran MiXCR on the immunoSEQ multiplex PCR reads and lists one entry per CDR3 protein. This table holds 300,000 to 350,000 distinct CDR3 sequences, about 91% found once. The sequencing input was CD4+ T cells from PBMCs. The receptor source for this set is a human donor with multiple sclerosis. Both conserved end residues are part of each CDR3. A D gene is named only where the DNA matches it firmly. Rows give clone size only sometimes, using once, few, many, or a class for an expanded clone.

D: TRBD1
V: TRBV5-1
J: TRBJ2-7
size: .
DNA: TGCGCCAGCAGCCACAAGGGACAGCGGAGTTACGAGCAGTACTTC
CDR3: CASSHKGQRSYEQYF

D: .
V: TRBV20-1
J: TRBJ1-1
size: .
DNA: TGCAGTGCTAGAGTCGGCTCTACGAACACTGAAGCTTTCTTT
CDR3: CSARVGSTNTEAFF

D: TRBD1
V: TRBV19
J: TRBJ2-3
size: .
DNA: TGTGCCAGTAGTAGGTGGATCCAGGGGGCTTGGACAGATACGCAGTATTTT
CDR3: CASSRWIQGAWTDTQYF

D: .
V: TRBV4-1
J: TRBJ2-2
size: few
DNA: TGCGCCAGCAGCCAAGCACTTCCCGGGGAGCTGTTTTTT
CDR3: CASSQALPGELFF

D: .
V: TRBV29-1
J: TRBJ1-2
size: .
DNA: TGCAGCGTTGGGACGAGGTTAAGCTATGGCTACACCTTC
CDR3: CSVGTRLSYGYTF

D: TRBD1
V: TRBV20-1
J: TRBJ2-2
size: .
DNA: TGCAGTGCTTCTATGGACAGGGAAGGGGAGCTGTTTTTT
CDR3: CSASMDREGELFF

D: .
V: TRBV21-1
J: TRBJ1-1
size: .
DNA: TGTGCCAGCAGCAAAGCTTCCGTTTTCCTGTGTCCGGGCGGACAGATTAAGGCGGATGAAGCTTTCTTT
CDR3: CASSKASVFLCPGGQIKADEAFF

D: .
V: TRBV4-1
J: TRBJ2-1
size: once
DNA: TGCGCCAGCAGCCAAGCGAAGGGGAAGCGGAGATACTACAATGAGCAGTTCTTC
CDR3: CASSQAKGKRRYYNEQFF

D: .
V: TRBV20-1
J: TRBJ2-1
size: .
DNA: TGCAGTGCCGGCCGCGGGCCCGAGCAGTTCTTC
CDR3: CSAGRGPEQFF

D: TRBD1
V: TRBV30
J: TRBJ2-3
size: .
DNA: TGTGCCTGGAGTGTACAGCGAGGGGGCAGGGCAGATACGCAGTATTTT
CDR3: CAWSVQRGGRADTQYF

D: .
V: TRBV6-2/TRBV6-3
J: TRBJ1-2
size: .
DNA: TGTGCCAGCAGTTACGGAACCTCTAACTATGGCTACACCTTC
CDR3: CASSYGTSNYGYTF

D: .
V: TRBV29-1
J: TRBJ2-5
size: .
DNA: TGCAGCGTTGATAACTACAACCAAGAGACCCAGTACTTC
CDR3: CSVDNYNQETQYF

D: .
V: TRBV10-3
J: TRBJ2-3
size: .
DNA: TGTGCCATCAGTGAGAGGACAGCACTCCGCACAGATACGCAGTATTTT
CDR3: CAISERTALRTDTQYF

D: TRBD2
V: TRBV20-1
J: TRBJ2-3
size: .
DNA: TGCAGTGCCGGAGACTTAGCGGGAGGGCCAGGCACAGATACGCAGTATTTT
CDR3: CSAGDLAGGPGTDTQYF

D: TRBD2
V: TRBV5-1
J: TRBJ2-1
size: once
DNA: TGCGCCAGCACCCTTACGGGGGGGCACAATGAGCAGTTCTTC
CDR3: CASTLTGGHNEQFF

D: TRBD2
V: TRBV3-1
J: TRBJ2-1
size: .
DNA: TGTGCCAGCAGCCAAGACGGGGGGGAGCAGTTCTTC
CDR3: CASSQDGGEQFF

D: TRBD1
V: TRBV20-1
J: TRBJ1-1
size: .
DNA: TGCAGTGCGGTTTTAGGGGGCGTCGTAAGCACTGAAGCTTTCTTT
CDR3: CSAVLGGVVSTEAFF

D: .
V: TRBV30
J: TRBJ1-4
size: few
DNA: TGTGCCTGGAGTGTACCCGTTAATGAAAAACTGTTTTTT
CDR3: CAWSVPVNEKLFF

D: .
V: TRBV12-3/TRBV12-4
J: TRBJ2-2
size: .
DNA: TGTGCCAGCAGTCCGCGGGGTGGGGGCAGGGGAACCGGGGAGCTGTTTTTT
CDR3: CASSPRGGGRGTGELFF

D: TRBD2
V: TRBV4-2
J: TRBJ2-1
size: .
DNA: TGTGCCAGCAGCCAAGAAATAGCGGGAGGGCCATTGGATGAGCAGTTCTTC
CDR3: CASSQEIAGGPLDEQFF

D: TRBD2
V: TRBV6-2/TRBV6-3
J: TRBJ2-5
size: .
DNA: TGTGCCAGCAGCAATGGACTAGCAGGAGAGACCCAGTACTTC
CDR3: CASSNGLAGETQYF

D: TRBD1
V: TRBV30
J: TRBJ1-1
size: .
DNA: TGTGCCCGGCAGGGGGACGGGGGATATGAAGCTTTCTTT
CDR3: CARQGDGGYEAFF

D: TRBD2
V: TRBV7-2
J: TRBJ2-3
size: .
DNA: TGTGCCAGCAGCCCTCGGGGGGGGGCGGTAACAGATACGCAGTATTTT
CDR3: CASSPRGGAVTDTQYF

D: .
V: TRBV24-1
J: TRBJ2-1
size: .
DNA: TGTGCCACCAGTGTGAGCGGTTCCTCCTACAATGAGCAGTTCTTC
CDR3: CATSVSGSSYNEQFF

D: TRBD1
V: TRBV12-3/TRBV12-4
J: TRBJ2-2
size: .
DNA: TGTGCCAGCAGGAGGGTAGGACAGGGGGGCACCGGGGAGCTGTTTTTT
CDR3: CASRRVGQGGTGELFF

D: TRBD2
V: TRBV6-6
J: TRBJ2-2
size: .
DNA: TGTGCCAGCAAGTGGGGGGGGAGCGGGGAGCTGTTTTTT
CDR3: CASKWGGSGELFF

D: .
V: TRBV2
J: TRBJ2-7
size: .
DNA: TGTGCCAGCAGGGGGGGTGACGCTGTCTACGAGCAGTACTTC
CDR3: CASRGGDAVYEQYF